Below, one T cell receptor beta chain is given with its context. Ages ranged from about 18 to 89 years, with residence in about two dozen US areas. Participant-reported clinical history was the basis for cohort assignment. Trimming pared 4 bases from V and 4 bases from J, leaving 17 bases between. From germline, CDR1 is SGHRS and CDR2 YFSETQ. The length of the CDR3 is 16 residues. These data come from a study of blood T cell repertoires in COVID-19. How the authors handled the data: Quantification of nucleated cells was approximated via reference gene primer amplification. Measured with immunoSEQ multiplex PCR; TCRdb has only the in-frame clones, and not every one. V and J calls and clone size are those listed in that table; D and trimming were worked out from the DNA. The sample has 250,000 to 300,000 clones, around nine tenths seen once.

The sequenced sample was PBMCs or T cells enriched from blood (not recorded which). The sequence came from a woman aged 55-70 years who had recovered from COVID-19. The chain joins TRBV5-1 to TRBJ2-2, with a tentative D call TRBD2 (6 bases). The CDR3 nucleotides read TGCGCCAGCAGCCTCGGGAGTGGGCCCAGCACCGGGGAGCTGTTTTTT. Its protein is CASSLGSGPSTGELFF.